This TCR beta chain originates from a study of blood T cell repertoires in COVID-19. At the level of the study: In each case, the material was cDNA or gDNA derived from T cells, B-cell-depleted T cells, or PBMCs.

CDR3 length: 14 residues. With 7 bases removed from V and 2 bases from J, the gap between germline ends came to 13 bases. The germline gives CDR1 MNHEY, CDR2 SVGAGI. In the authors' methods: Amplifying reference gene primers gave estimates of nucleated cell counts. Assay used: immunoSEQ multiplex PCR; TCRdb lists only in-frame clones, some missing. V and J calls and clone size come straight from that table; D and trimming were deduced from the DNA. The table lists about 100,000 clones, roughly nine tenths of them singletons, with about 1% in the top ten. The sample was peripheral blood. The chain employs TRBV6-5 and TRBJ2-3, with a weak D call TRBD1 (6 bases). The sequence was obtained from a man in his 60s with acute or convalescent COVID-19. CDR3 in amino acids: CASTLGQFTDTQYF. The CDR3 DNA reads TGTGCCAGCACCTTAGGACAGTTCACAGATACGCAGTATTTT.